This TCR beta chain came from a study of blood T cell repertoires in COVID-19. For the study at large: The origin of the acute and convalescent COVID-19 samples was the United States, Italy and Spain. Sources were T cells, B-cell-depleted T cells, or PBMCs; the material itself was cDNA or gDNA.

The junction had 6 bases not matched to a gene; V was cut back by 5 bases and J by 5 bases. Germline CDR1 is MGHDK and CDR2 is SYGVNS. The CDR3 has 14 amino acids. Generated by immunoSEQ multiplex PCR, the TCRdb table keeps only in-frame clones and is missing some. The data contain about 290,000 clones, 70% to 90% of them singletons. The sequenced sample consisted of peripheral blood. The rearrangement uses TRBV25-1 and TRBJ2-1; 7 bases map to TRBD1. The receptor's source is a woman aged 50 to 65 with active or convalescent COVID-19. The CDR3 DNA reads as TGTGCCAGCAGTCCCTATGACAGGGACAATGAGCAGTTCTTC. This translates into CASSPYDRDNEQFF.